This TCR beta chain was observed in a study of vaccination and CD4 T cells after COVID-19. Study summary: Convalescent individuals numbered four females and six males, two being Hispanic.

This clonotype was recorded a few times. Its antigen remains unidentified. V trimming: 7 bases; J trimming: 9 bases; junction bases outside the gene matches: 7. CDR3 length equals 12 residues. Cultured CD4+ T-cell DNA underwent Oncomine TCR Beta short-read sequencing. TCRdb processed the PCR reads anew with MiXCR; each CDR3 protein has one entry. Here the sample spans 17,000 or so distinct CDR3 sequences, 38% being singletons. Treatment in this sample: roughly ten-day PBMC culture with coronavirus spike peptide pools or control peptides (ViraFEST assay). Study-wide findings and caveats: Clonotypes reactive to SARS-CoV-2 had a median that went up from 21 to 38, but not significantly.

The sequence was collected from a human donor who had recovered from COVID-19. This chain links TRBV12-3 or TRBV12-4 with TRBJ2-7; TRBD1 matches at 9 bases. The sample was CD4+ T cells from blood, cultured in vitro. CDR3 DNA sequence: TGTGCCAGCAACAAACAGGGGGCCGGGCAGTACTTC. This encodes CASNKQGAGQYF.